Below, 26 T cell receptor beta chains from the same sample are listed, as sequenced in a study of T cell responses to AZD1222 COVID-19 vaccine. Assay used: immunoSEQ multiplex PCR; TCRdb lists only in-frame clones, some missing. Of approximately 92,000 clones detected, approximately 91% appear once; the ten largest clones hold 22%. The specimen comprised peripheral blood, sampled on day 0 of AZD1222 vaccination. These receptors were collected from an adult in good health.

The V and J genes are TRBV27 and TRBJ2-3, with D possibly TRBD2 on 6 matching bases. Per germline, CDR1 MNHEY and CDR2 SMNVEV (reference sequence). Between the trimmed V and J ends, which lost 3 bases and 1 base, there was a span of 17 bases. The CDR3 runs 17 residues. In nucleotides, the CDR3 is TGTGCCAGCAGTTTCCCCCTACGCGGGGATGGCACAGATACGCAGTATTTT. It encodes CASSFPLRGDGTDTQYF.

This chain links TRBV28 with TRBJ1-5, with D perhaps matching TRBD1 (5 bases). CDR1 is MDHEN, CDR2 SYDVKM, per germline. Trimming pared 3 bases from V and 7 bases from J, leaving 19 bases between. CDR3 size: 16 residues. CDR3 protein: CASSFRDGGMRQPQHF. DNA for the CDR3: TGTGCCAGCAGTTTCCGGGACGGGGGGATGAGGCAGCCCCAGCATTTT. Full variable domain (missing parts from reference TRBV28 and TRBJ1-5): DVKVTQSSRYLVKRTGEKVFLECVQDMDHENMFWYRQDPGLGLRLIYFSYDVKMKEKGDIPEGYSVSREKKERFSLILESASTNQTSMYLCASSFRDGGMRQPQHFGDGTRLSIL.

This sequence joins TRBV11-1 and TRBJ2-3, with D hard to call. Trimming shortened V by 5 bases and J by 5 bases, and 14 bases separated the two germline ends. The CDR3 totals 14 residues. CDR1 and CDR2 from the germline V gene are SGHAT and FQDESV (reference sequence). The CDR3 nucleotides read TGTGCCAGCAGCCCACGAGCCCCAGTAGATACGCAGTATTTT. This translates into CASSPRAPVDTQYF.

This sequence joins TRBV15 and TRBJ2-7; 7 bases line up with TRBD1. Looked up from germline, CDR1 is LNHNV and CDR2 is YYDKDF (reference sequence). J was trimmed by 6 bases and V by 0 bases; bases with no gene match: 8. CDR3 length: 15 amino acids. CDR3 coding DNA: TGTGCCACCAGCAGAGATTCTCTTGGGACAGCCGAGCAGTACTTC. It specifies CATSRDSLGTAEQYF.

This clone was seen only once. The chain carries TRBV18 and TRBJ1-5; D possibly corresponds to TRBD1 (5 bases). The CDR3 loop spans 18 amino acids. The V gene lost 1 base and the J gene lost 4 bases, with 20 bases spanning the gap. CDR1 is KGHSH, CDR2 LQKENI, per germline. This CDR3 reads CASSPRGQGGELNQPQHF. CDR3 DNA sequence: TGTGCCAGCTCACCACGCGGGCAGGGAGGGGAGCTAAATCAGCCCCAGCATTTT.

The chain couples TRBV28 to TRBJ1-3, with D unclear. V was clipped by 2 bases and J by 7 bases, with 12 bases between them. Germline V gene lookup returns CDR1 MDHEN and CDR2 SYDVKM. This CDR3 has 14 amino acids. Written as DNA, the CDR3 is TGTGCCAGCAGTTTAGGTACTCATCGCAACACCATATATTTT. As protein: CASSLGTHRNTIYF.

The chain links TRBV3-1 (or the pseudogene TRBV3-2) to TRBJ1-2, with 7 bases fitting TRBD1. V lost 1 base, J lost 7 bases, and 3 bases stayed unmatched. This CDR3 spans 13 amino acids. Germline CDR1 LGHDT, CDR2 YNNKEL (reference sequence). The CDR3 DNA reads as TGTGCCAGCAGCCAAGGGACAGGCGGTGGCTACACCTTC. This encodes CASSQGTGGGYTF.

This chain uses TRBV7-2 with TRBJ1-1; no reliable D call. The CDR3 runs to 19 residues. Looked up from germline, CDR1 is SGHTA and CDR2 is FQGNSA. V was pared by 1 base and J by 1 base, with 22 bases between. The CDR3 DNA reads TGTGCCAGCAGCTTAGAACTTAGGAGCAGCAGTTTGAGGAACACTGAAGCTTTCTTT. This sequence encodes CASSLELRSSSLRNTEAFF.

The gene calls are TRBV6-5 and TRBJ1-4, with D possibly matching TRBD1 (5 bases). Germline CDR1 is MNHEY and CDR2 is SVGAGI. The CDR3 loop spans 14 amino acids. Trimming pared 4 bases from V and 2 bases from J, leaving 8 bases between. In DNA, the CDR3 is TGTGCCAGCAGTTGGGGCCGTACTAATGAAAAACTGTTTTTT. It codes for CASSWGRTNEKLFF.

The chain joins TRBV10-2 to TRBJ1-3; D gene uncertain. CDR3 size: 15 residues. V was trimmed by 7 bases and J by 0 bases, leaving 13 bases between them. Per the germline V gene, CDR1 is WSHSY and CDR2 is SAAADI. CDR3 nucleotide sequence: TGCGCCAGCACAAACTTGCAAGGCTCTGGAAACACCATATATTTT. Translating gives CASTNLQGSGNTIYF.

This chain connects TRBV5-5 to TRBJ1-5; no clear D. The V end lost 1 base, the J end lost 3 bases, and 2 bases lay between the germline ends. The CDR3 sequence is 12 residues long. Looked up from germline, CDR1 is SGHKS and CDR2 is YYEKEE (reference sequence). CDR3 coding DNA: TGTGCCAGCAGCTTGTTCAATCAGCCCCAGCATTTT. Translated: CASSLFNQPQHF.

The rearrangement joins TRBV12-3 or TRBV12-4 to TRBJ2-2; 10 bases are a match to TRBD1. The CDR3 extends over 12 amino acids. V was clipped by 6 bases and J by 9 bases; unmatched bases: 1. This CDR3 is CASRTGGRELFF. CDR3 coding DNA: TGTGCCAGCAGGACAGGGGGCCGGGAGCTGTTTTTT.

J is TRBJ1-2 and V is TRBV5-1; TRBD1 might be the D (5 bases). Between the trimmed V and J ends, which lost 0 bases and 2 bases, there was a span of 20 bases. The CDR3 covers 18 residues. Per the germline V gene, CDR1 is SGHRS and CDR2 is YFSETQ. The CDR3 DNA reads TGCGCCAGCAGCTTGGGGGATTTCCTGACAGCGAGCAACTATGGCTACACCTTC. Its protein product is CASSLGDFLTASNYGYTF. Full variable domain (remainder filled in from reference TRBV5-1 and TRBJ1-2): KAGVTQTPRYLIKTRGQQVTLSCSPISGHRSVSWYQQTPGQGLQFLFEYFSETQRNKGNFPGRFSGRQFSNSRSEMNVSTLELGDSALYLCASSLGDFLTASNYGYTFGSGTRLTVV.

This clone was observed a few times. The rearrangement joins TRBV29-1 to TRBJ2-2; no clear D gene. V was clipped by 0 bases and J by 0 bases, with 8 bases between them. Per germline, CDR1 SQVTM and CDR2 ANQGSEA. The CDR3 spans 15 residues. This CDR3 is CSVEDQESNTGELFF. As DNA, the CDR3 is TGCAGCGTTGAAGATCAAGAATCGAACACCGGGGAGCTGTTTTTT.

The chain joins TRBV7-9 to TRBJ1-1; possible D gene TRBD1, 6 bases. Trimming stripped 5 bases from V and 8 bases from J, with 12 bases between. CDR1 is SEHNR, CDR2 FQNEAQ, per germline (reference sequence). CDR3 size: 12 residues. CDR3 bases: TGTGCCAGCAGCCCCGGACAGACCGAAGCTTTCTTT. It codes for CASSPGQTEAFF.

The rearrangement uses TRBV18 and TRBJ1-3; 9 bases are shared with TRBD1. The CDR3 covers 12 residues. V lost 3 bases and J lost 15; bases outside the gene matches: 6. The germline gives CDR1 KGHSH, CDR2 LQKENI. CDR3 sequence (DNA): TGTGCCAGCTCACCCCGGACAGGGGAAGGATATTTT. Amino acids: CASSPRTGEGYF.

The chain's CDR3 is CSVDGGPGTDTQYF. The CDR3 region has the DNA TGCAGCGTTGACGGGGGACCGGGGACAGATACGCAGTATTTT. The chain carries TRBV29-1 and TRBJ2-3, with a weak D call TRBD2 (6 bases). The CDR3 extends over 14 amino acids. V was cut by 3 bases and J by 3 bases, with 13 bases left in between. From germline, CDR1 is SQVTM and CDR2 ANQGSEA.

The rearrangement uses TRBV7-9 and TRBJ2-1, with D maybe TRBD1 (6 bases). The CDR3 is 14 amino acids. V lost 2 bases and J lost 7, with 12 bases in between. Germline CDR1 and CDR2: SEHNR and FQNEAQ (reference sequence). DNA for the CDR3: TGTGCCAGCAGCTTATTGGGACAACTAAATGAGCAGTTCTTC. As protein: CASSLLGQLNEQFF.

The chain uses TRBV7-9 and TRBJ1-2; D gene ambiguous. V shed 1 base and J shed 3 bases, with 9 bases lying between them. This CDR3 is built from 14 residues. The germline CDR1 and CDR2 sequences are SEHNR and FQNEAQ (reference sequence). Here the CDR3 reads CASSLDSWDYGYTF. The DNA for the CDR3 is TGTGCCAGCAGCTTAGATAGTTGGGACTATGGCTACACCTTC.

Details on this clone: The junction does not match germline at one end; this may be a read error. This chain links TRBV7-9 with TRBJ2-7; no clear D. Germline CDR1 and CDR2: SEHNR and FQNEAQ (reference sequence). This CDR3 has 11 amino acids. CDR3 sequence: CASSSLTEWHF. The CDR3 DNA sequence: TGTGCCAGCAGCTCCCTGACGGAATGGCACTTC.

The V call is TRBV27, the J call TRBJ2-1, with 8 nucleotides matching TRBD2. CDR1 MNHEY and CDR2 SMNVEV come from the germline V gene (reference sequence). This CDR3 is 15 amino acids long. J lost 1 base, V lost 2 bases, and 1 base had no gene match. The DNA for the CDR3 is TGTGCCAGCAGTTTACGGGAGGGGTCCTACAATGAGCAGTTCTTC. It encodes CASSLREGSYNEQFF.

This chain joins TRBV7-2 and TRBJ1-1; the D gene is possibly TRBD1 (6 bases). Germline V CDR1 and CDR2: SGHTA, FQGNSA. CDR3 length: 16 amino acids. The V gene lost 1 base and the J gene lost 1 base, with 13 bases spanning the gap. The CDR3, as DNA: TGTGCCAGCAGCTTAGTAGGAACAGGGACGAACACTGAAGCTTTCTTT. Its protein product is CASSLVGTGTNTEAFF.

The V and J genes are TRBV7-6 and TRBJ1-5; D gene ambiguous. Trimming took off 5 bases at V and 2 bases at J, with 13 bases between the two ends. This CDR3 comprises 15 residues. Germline CDR1 is SGHVS and CDR2 is FNYEAQ. The CDR3 region has the DNA TGTGCCAGCAGCCCCGCTTCCGGGGGCAATCAGCCCCAGCATTTT. This codes for CASSPASGGNQPQHF.

The chain links TRBV4-1 to TRBJ2-2, with D possibly TRBD2 on 6 matching bases. The germline V and J ends were trimmed by 0 bases and 6 bases, with 11 bases remaining between them. This CDR3 is built from 15 residues. Germline CDR1 reads MGHRA; CDR2 reads YSYEKL. CDR3 in DNA: TGCGCCAGCAGCCAAGATCCTTGGGAGGCCGGGGAGCTGTTTTTT. This gives the protein CASSQDPWEAGELFF.

This chain uses TRBV4-2 with TRBJ2-3; D ambiguous. Trimming shortened V by 9 bases and J by 5 bases, and 12 bases separated the two germline ends. The CDR3 is 12 amino acids. CDR1 and CDR2 from the germline V gene are LGHNA and YNFKEQ. CDR3 DNA sequence: TGTGCCAGTCGCGCAACACTAGATACGCAGTATTTT. It translates to CASRATLDTQYF.

This clone has just one count. This chain connects TRBV3-1 (or the pseudogene TRBV3-2) to TRBJ2-1, with TRBD1 matching 9 bases. With V trimmed by 2 bases and J by 5 bases, 1 base remained unmatched. Germline V CDR1 and CDR2: LGHDT, YNNKEL (reference sequence). CDR3 length: 14 residues. CDR3 loop: CASSQTGGHNEQFF. The DNA for the CDR3 is TGTGCCAGCAGCCAAACAGGGGGCCACAATGAGCAGTTCTTC.